A single sample gave rise to the 31 T cell receptor beta chains below, sequenced in a study of early T cells in non-severe SARS-CoV-2 infection (dated by TCRdb to the early 2020s). The protocol used for the library was 5' RACE. The instrument was a NextSeq 500. TCRdb reprocessed the public reads (quality trimming at Q25 with fastp, clone calling with MiXCR) and kept in-frame beta chains. Each entry is one CDR3 protein sequence, shown with its most common DNA and genes. For this sample there are approximately 50,000 distinct CDR3 sequences; around 8% appear just once. The ten largest clones represent approximately 4.4% of the sample. Sample: whole blood. These receptors all stem from an adult who was a healthcare worker with PCR-confirmed SARS-CoV-2 infection or an uninfected control (not recorded which).

This clonotype came up many times. This rearrangement joins TRBV7-9 to TRBJ1-1, with TRBD1 as a possible D gene (6 bases). Germline CDR1 SEHNR, CDR2 FQNEAQ (reference sequence). The CDR3 sequence is 14 residues long. V was pared by 6 bases and J by 2 bases, with 13 bases between. Here the CDR3 reads CASRGAWGNTEAFF. The CDR3 DNA reads TGTGCCAGCAGGGGGGCATGGGGAAACACTGAAGCTTTCTTT.

The chain joins TRBV18 to TRBJ2-7, with D tentatively TRBD1 or TRBD2 (5 bases each). The V and J ends lost 6 bases and 9 bases respectively, with 24 bases between them. CDR3 length equals 15 residues. The V gene's germline CDR1 is KGHSH and CDR2 LQKENI. The CDR3 is CASSTRMGPINVQYF. The CDR3 DNA reads as TGTGCCAGCTCCACAAGAATGGGACCGATTAATGTGCAGTACTTC.

This clonotype was observed at least ten times. The chain has TRBV7-9 and TRBJ2-1, with D possibly matching TRBD2 (5 bases). Deletions cut 10 bases from V and 5 bases from J, with 15 bases between. Germline V gives CDR1 SEHNR, CDR2 FQNEAQ (reference sequence). The CDR3 spans 13 residues. The CDR3 protein is CATRSERNNEQFF. The CDR3 DNA sequence: TGTGCCACAAGGAGCGAGCGGAACAATGAGCAGTTCTTC.

The chain is built from TRBV28 and TRBJ2-2, with D unclear. The germline V and J ends were trimmed by 4 bases and 2 bases, with 5 bases remaining between them. The CDR3 loop spans 13 amino acids. CDR1 and CDR2 from the germline V gene are MDHEN and SYDVKM. The CDR3 nucleotides read TGTGCCAGCAGTTATCAAAACACCGGGGAGCTGTTTTTT. Residues: CASSYQNTGELFF. Looking up the rest from reference TRBV28 and TRBJ2-2 gives the full variable domain: DVKVTQSSRYLVKRTGEKVFLECVQDMDHENMFWYRQDPGLGLRLIYFSYDVKMKEKGDIPEGYSVSREKKERFSLILESASTNQTSMYLCASSYQNTGELFFGEGSRLTVL.

This clonotype was detected many times. This chain connects TRBV6-6 to TRBJ2-7, with 11 nucleotides matching TRBD2. Losses at the gene ends were 0 bases for V and 6 bases for J; bases not matched to a gene: 1. Germline V gives CDR1 MNHNY, CDR2 SVGAGI (reference sequence). This CDR3 is 14 amino acids long. In nucleotides, the CDR3 is TGTGCCAGCAGTTACTCTGGGACTAGCGGCGAGCAGTACTTC. This codes for CASSYSGTSGEQYF.

The V and J genes are TRBV5-1 and TRBJ1-1; tentative D call: TRBD1 (6 bases). Per the germline V gene, CDR1 is SGHRS and CDR2 is YFSETQ. CDR3 length equals 15 residues. V was pared by 0 bases and J by 9 bases, with 18 bases between. Written as DNA, the CDR3 is TGCGCCAGCAGCTTGGACCGGGGGGCCGGGGGCCAAGCTTTCTTT. It encodes CASSLDRGAGGQAFF.

The chain recombines TRBV10-2 with TRBJ2-3, with TRBD2 identical over 8 bases. V lost 5 bases and J lost 4; bases outside the gene matches: 11. Germline CDR1 WSHSY, CDR2 SAAADI. This CDR3 comprises 16 residues. CDR3 DNA: TGCGCCAGCAGTTTGCCCACCGGACTAGCCGCAGATACGCAGTATTTT. Its translation: CASSLPTGLAADTQYF.

This clonotype showed up just a few times. The V call is TRBV29-1, the J call TRBJ1-2; maybe TRBD1 (5 bases). The CDR3 extends over 14 amino acids. V gave up 4 bases and J gave up 7 bases, with 19 bases separating them. Germline values: CDR1 SQVTM, CDR2 ANQGSEA. The chain's CDR3 is CSVVPSRVGGGYTF. The CDR3 DNA sequence: TGCAGCGTTGTCCCATCCAGGGTGGGCGGTGGCTACACCTTC. The full variable domain, completed using reference TRBV29-1 and TRBJ1-2, is SAVISQKPSRDICQRGTSLTIQCQVDSQVTMMFWYRQQPGQSLTLIATANQGSEATYESGFVIDKFPISRPNLTFSTLTVSNMSPEDSSIYLCSVVPSRVGGGYTFGSGTRLTVV.

The chain couples TRBV18 to TRBJ1-1; D ambiguous. The V end lost 4 bases, the J end lost 5 bases, and 11 bases lay between the germline ends. The CDR3 has 13 amino acids. The germline CDR1 and CDR2 sequences are KGHSH and LQKENI. CDR3 loop: CASSQEIRTEAFF. The CDR3 coding sequence is TGTGCCAGCTCACAAGAGATCAGAACTGAAGCTTTCTTT.

The chain joins TRBV5-4 to TRBJ1-4; possible D gene TRBD1, 6 bases. There are 15 residues in the CDR3. Trimming removed 4 bases at V and 3 bases at J, with 13 bases between. Germline lookup yields CDR1 SGHNT and CDR2 YYREEE (reference sequence). CDR3 amino acids: CASSLSDRSNEKLFF. Written as DNA, the CDR3 is TGTGCCAGCAGCCTCTCAGACAGGTCTAATGAAAAACTGTTTTTT. The whole variable domain, filled in from reference TRBV5-4 and TRBJ1-4, reads ETGVTQSPTHLIKTRGQQVTLRCSSQSGHNTVSWYQQALGQGPQFIFQYYREEENGRGNFPPRFSGLQFPNYSSELNVNALELDDSALYLCASSLSDRSNEKLFFGSGTQLSVL.

This clonotype was counted many times. V usage is TRBV11-2 and J usage is TRBJ2-2; tentatively, D is TRBD1 (6 bases). Trimming removed 3 bases at V and 8 bases at J, with 16 bases between. Germline lookup yields CDR1 SGHAT and CDR2 FQNNGV. The CDR3 extends over 15 amino acids. This CDR3 is CASSFRDQGRGELFF. The CDR3 DNA reads TGTGCCAGCAGCTTCAGGGATCAGGGGCGAGGGGAGCTGTTTTTT.

This clonotype occurred once. This sequence joins TRBV20-1 and TRBJ2-1; 10 bases agree with TRBD1. V dropped 5 bases and J dropped 4; count of bases not matched to a gene: 8. This CDR3 comprises 15 residues. Germline V lookup: CDR1 DFQATT, CDR2 SNEGSKA (reference sequence). CDR3 loop: CSAPPRTGGYNEQFF. CDR3 nucleotides: TGCAGTGCTCCCCCCCGGACAGGGGGTTACAATGAGCAGTTCTTC.

This clonotype was observed a handful of times. V gene TRBV11-3 combines with J gene TRBJ2-7, with TRBD1 identical over 9 bases. V trimming: 5 bases; J trimming: 3 bases; junction bases outside the gene matches: 8. This CDR3 is 15 amino acids long. Germline values: CDR1 SGHNT, CDR2 YENEEA. CDR3 in amino acids: CASSLAGTGIYEQYF. The CDR3 DNA reads as TGTGCCAGCAGCCTTGCCGGGACAGGGATCTACGAGCAGTACTTC.

In this sample, this clonotype turned up a few times. The V gene is TRBV2, the J gene TRBJ2-1; TRBD1 or TRBD2 may be the D gene (5 bases each). Trimming stripped 8 bases from V and 4 bases from J, with 9 bases between. The CDR3 extends over 12 amino acids. Germline V gene data show CDR1 as SNHLY and CDR2 as FYNNEI. The DNA for the CDR3 is TGTGCCAGCGGGGACGTTTACAATGAGCAGTTCTTC. It is translated as CASGDVYNEQFF.

The chain couples TRBV5-1 to TRBJ2-7; 9 positions agree with TRBD1. Germline V CDR1 and CDR2: SGHRS, YFSETQ. The CDR3 sequence is 14 residues long. J was trimmed by 7 bases and V by 3 bases; bases with no gene match: 8. The CDR3 reads CASSYGDRVEEQYF. For the CDR3, the DNA is TGCGCCAGCAGCTATGGGGACAGGGTGGAGGAGCAGTACTTC.

This clonotype has just a few counts. This chain connects TRBV28 to TRBJ1-2; D remains ambiguous. The CDR3 extends over 12 amino acids. Trimming stripped 2 bases from V and 5 bases from J, with 6 bases between. The germline CDR1 and CDR2 sequences are MDHEN and SYDVKM. The CDR3 coding sequence is TGTGCCAGCAGTTTAGAGGAGTATGGCTACACCTTC. It encodes CASSLEEYGYTF.

This clonotype was seen ten or more times. The chain joins TRBV11-2 to TRBJ2-1; D is ambiguous. Germline V gene lookup returns CDR1 SGHAT and CDR2 FQNNGV. V lost 5 bases, J lost 2 bases, and 10 bases lay in between. The CDR3 length is 14 residues. The CDR3 spells CASSVIGTYNEQFF. The CDR3 DNA reads as TGTGCCAGCAGCGTTATCGGTACCTACAATGAGCAGTTCTTC.

The rearrangement uses TRBV5-1 and TRBJ2-3; 8 nucleotides agree with TRBD2. Germline V lookup: CDR1 SGHRS, CDR2 YFSETQ. The CDR3 covers 16 residues. V shed 2 bases and J 2 bases; nucleotides not matched to a gene: 7. This CDR3 is CASSFGVAGHTDTQYF. The CDR3 coding sequence is TGCGCCAGCAGCTTCGGAGTAGCGGGGCACACAGATACGCAGTATTTT.

The chain couples TRBV28 to TRBJ2-4, with D maybe TRBD1 (7 bases). There are 18 residues in the CDR3. Trimming cost V 3 bases and J 2 bases, with 20 bases left between them. The germline V gene encodes CDR1 MDHEN and CDR2 SYDVKM. As DNA, the CDR3 is TGTGCCAGCAGTTTTCTTCCTGCAGGGGGGAGATCCAAAAACATTCAGTACTTC. It is translated as CASSFLPAGGRSKNIQYF.

This clonotype showed up many times. The V gene is TRBV28, the J gene TRBJ2-7, with TRBD2 matching 7 bases. J was trimmed by 0 bases and V by 5 bases; bases with no gene match: 10. From germline, CDR1 is MDHEN and CDR2 SYDVKM. This CDR3 has 16 amino acids. For the CDR3, the DNA is TGTGCCAGCAGTAGCAACCGTTGGACTAGCTCCTACGAGCAGTACTTC. Translated: CASSSNRWTSSYEQYF.

The V call is TRBV3-1, the J call TRBJ1-3; maybe TRBD1 (6 bases). Trimming took off 0 bases at V and 4 bases at J, with 10 bases between the two ends. Germline-derived CDR1 and CDR2 are LGHDT and YNNKEL (reference sequence). The CDR3 has 15 amino acids. The CDR3 region is CASSQDQGYGNTIYF. CDR3 coding DNA: TGTGCCAGCAGCCAAGATCAGGGGTACGGAAACACCATATATTTT. The full variable domain, completed using reference TRBV3-1 and TRBJ1-3, is DTAVSQTPKYLVTQMGNDKSIKCEQNLGHDTMYWYKQDSKKFLKIMFSYNNKELIINETVPNRFSPKSPDKAHLNLHINSLELGDSAVYFCASSQDQGYGNTIYFGEGSWLTVV.

This clonotype was recorded a few times. V and J are TRBV20-1 and TRBJ1-1; 9 bases match TRBD1. Germline V lookup: CDR1 DFQATT, CDR2 SNEGSKA (reference sequence). The CDR3 extends over 14 amino acids. Trimming removed 6 bases from V and 4 bases from J; junction bases left unmatched: 9. The CDR3 DNA reads as TGCAGTGCCCGGACAGGGGATTTGGGCACTGAAGCTTTCTTT. Encoded protein: CSARTGDLGTEAFF.

This clonotype was picked up a small number of times. J is TRBJ2-7 and V is TRBV6-6, with TRBD1 as a possible D gene (6 bases). Germline CDR1 reads MNHNY; CDR2 reads SVGAGI (reference sequence). V lost 7 bases and J lost 4, with 11 bases in between. The CDR3 runs 12 residues. CDR3 DNA sequence: TGTGCCAGCACCACAGGGTCTTACGAGCAGTACTTC. It specifies CASTTGSYEQYF.

This clonotype is labeled as medium-sized. V and J are TRBV20-1 and TRBJ2-7, with TRBD2 matching 7 bases. The CDR3 runs 14 residues. V trimming: 3 bases; J trimming: 0 bases; junction bases outside the gene matches: 5. Per the germline V gene, CDR1 is DFQATT and CDR2 is SNEGSKA (reference sequence). CDR3 DNA: TGCAGTGCTAGCCCGGGAGGATTCTCCTACGAGCAGTACTTC. It is translated as CSASPGGFSYEQYF.

This clonotype was seen more than once but under ten times. J is TRBJ1-4 and V is TRBV30; D is possibly TRBD1 (5 bases). This CDR3 has 15 residues. CDR1 is GTSNPN, CDR2 SVGIG, per germline (reference sequence). The V end was cut by 1 base, the J end by 8 bases, with 17 bases between. The CDR3 loop is CAWSDPGARGEKLFF. The CDR3 DNA is TGTGCCTGGAGTGACCCCGGGGCCCGGGGAGAAAAACTGTTTTTT.

This clonotype occurred a few times. The V gene is TRBV11-2, the J gene TRBJ2-1, with 9 nucleotides matching TRBD1. V shed 8 bases, J shed 5 bases, and the junction held 16 bases outside the gene matches. The CDR3 spans 17 residues. CDR1 and CDR2 from the germline V gene are SGHAT and FQNNGV. Written as DNA, the CDR3 is TGTGCCAGCCGCCCGATCCGCCGGGACAGGGATAACAATGAGCAGTTCTTC. Amino acid sequence: CASRPIRRDRDNNEQFF.

The chain is built from TRBV23-1 and TRBJ2-3; possibly TRBD1 for D (5 bases). TRBV23-1 is designated an ORF whose function remains uncertain. Trimming removed 4 bases from V and 4 bases from J, with 15 bases in between. CDR3 size: 15 residues. The CDR3 spells CASSLQGPRADTQYF. CDR3 in DNA: TGCGCCAGCAGTCTCCAGGGCCCTAGGGCAGATACGCAGTATTTT.

The chain uses TRBV29-1 and TRBJ2-3; 7 bases agree with TRBD2. V lost 7 bases and J lost 6; bases outside the gene matches: 13. The germline V gene has CDR1 SQVTM and CDR2 ANQGSEA. The CDR3 consists of 14 residues. The CDR3: CSGYGTNGADTQYF. CDR3 DNA sequence: TGCAGCGGCTACGGGACTAACGGGGCTGATACGCAGTATTTT.

This clonotype came up many times. This chain links TRBV5-6 with TRBJ2-7, with TRBD1 matching 9 bases. CDR1 is SGHDT, CDR2 YYEEEE, per germline. The junction had 6 bases not matched to a gene; V was cut back by 3 bases and J by 2 bases. The CDR3 is 15 residues long. The CDR3: CASSYGQGRPYEQYF. The CDR3 DNA is TGTGCCAGCAGCTATGGACAGGGGAGACCCTACGAGCAGTACTTC.

V and J are TRBV11-2 and TRBJ2-2, with D uncertain. The germline CDR1 and CDR2 sequences are SGHAT and FQNNGV. The V end was cut by 6 bases, the J end by 2 bases, with 13 bases between. This CDR3 spans 15 amino acids. Here the CDR3 DNA reads TGTGCCAGCAGTCCACTCCTAGGTAACACCGGGGAGCTGTTTTTT. Translating it yields CASSPLLGNTGELFF.

This clonotype turned up a few times. This sequence joins TRBV5-1 and TRBJ1-1; 10 nucleotides align to TRBD1. V lost 0 bases, J lost 0 bases, and 2 bases stayed unmatched. In germline, CDR1 is SGHRS, CDR2 YFSETQ. The CDR3 has 16 residues. CDR3 in amino acids: CASSLGTGGMNTEAFF. The CDR3 DNA follows: TGCGCCAGCAGCTTGGGGACAGGGGGGATGAACACTGAAGCTTTCTTT.